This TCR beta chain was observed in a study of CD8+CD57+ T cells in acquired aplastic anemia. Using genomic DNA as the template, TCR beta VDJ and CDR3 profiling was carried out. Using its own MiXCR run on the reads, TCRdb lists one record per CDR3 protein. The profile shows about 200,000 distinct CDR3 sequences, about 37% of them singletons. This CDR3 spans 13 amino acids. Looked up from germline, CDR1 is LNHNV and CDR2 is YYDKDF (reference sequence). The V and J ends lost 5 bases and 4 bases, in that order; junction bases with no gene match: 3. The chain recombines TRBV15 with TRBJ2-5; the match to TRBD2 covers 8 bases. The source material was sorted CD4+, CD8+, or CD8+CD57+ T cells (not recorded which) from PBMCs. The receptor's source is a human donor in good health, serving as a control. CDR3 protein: CATSGTSGETQYF. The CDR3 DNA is TGTGCCACCAGCGGGACTAGTGGAGAGACCCAGTACTTC.